This T cell receptor (beta chain) was identified in a study of blood T cell repertoires in COVID-19. Study at large: The United States, Italy and Spain provided the acute and convalescent COVID-19 samples. PBMCs, B-cell-depleted T cells, or T cells were the source of the cDNA or gDNA that made up the material.

As originally analysed: Reference gene primer amplification yielded estimated nucleated cell counts. Repertoires were generated with immunoSEQ multiplex PCR, while TCRdb's copy carries only in-frame clones and drops some. The V and J calls and clone size were taken over from that table, and D and trimming were inferred from the DNA. The profile shows around 99,000 clones, about nine tenths of them singletons. CDR1 LGHDT and CDR2 YNNKEL come from the germline V gene (reference sequence). The ends lost 8 bases at V and 2 bases at J; junction bases unmatched: 6. The CDR3 spans 13 residues. This receptor was taken from a woman in her 30s with acute or convalescent COVID-19. Sequenced input: peripheral blood. V and J are TRBV3-1 (or the pseudogene TRBV3-2) and TRBJ2-7; TRBD2 agrees at 7 bases. The CDR3 is CASRRGGTYEQYF. In DNA, the CDR3 is TGTGCCAGCCGGAGGGGAGGGACCTACGAGCAGTACTTC.